A single sample is the source of the 24 T cell receptor beta chains below, sequenced in a study of CD4 T cells in relation to SARS-CoV-2 and coronaviruses. Generated by immunoSEQ multiplex PCR, the TCRdb table keeps only in-frame clones and is missing some. Of under 70,000 clones listed, approximately 90% were seen once; the top ten hold 1.1% to 1.5%. Unexposed donor CD4+ T cells date from about 2010-2018, before the COVID-19 pandemic. Sequencing was done on a sample of memory CD4+ T cells from PBMCs. The source is a human donor in good health.

This sequence joins TRBV7-2 and TRBJ1-5; D might be TRBD1 (5 bases). V shed 1 base and J shed 6 bases, with 10 bases lying between them. Germline V gives CDR1 SGHTA, CDR2 FQGNSA. There are 14 residues in the CDR3. The CDR3 coding sequence is TGTGCCAGCAGCTTAGGGGACGGGACTCAGCCCCAGCATTTT. Amino acid sequence: CASSLGDGTQPQHF.

The chain combines TRBV30 with TRBJ2-5, with D perhaps TRBD2 (7 bases). The CDR3 is 16 amino acids. The germline V gene encodes CDR1 GTSNPN and CDR2 SVGIG (reference sequence). Trimming took 5 bases from V and 4 from J, leaving 23 bases between them. For the CDR3, the DNA is TGTGCCTGGGGGAGGGGTACAGGGAGGGTCGGAGAGACCCAGTACTTC. Residues: CAWGRGTGRVGETQYF.

This clone was seen just once. V usage is TRBV7-9 and J usage is TRBJ2-3, with TRBD2 matching over 9 bases. This CDR3 region has 16 residues. V gave up 0 bases and J gave up 5 bases; unmatched junction bases: 6. CDR1 and CDR2 (germline): SEHNR, FQNEAQ (reference sequence). CDR3 amino acids: CASSLALLAGRDTQYF. DNA of the CDR3: TGTGCCAGCAGCTTAGCACTTCTAGCGGGAAGAGATACGCAGTATTTT.

The gene calls are TRBV6-5 and TRBJ2-2; 7 nucleotides line up with TRBD1. Germline V gene data show CDR1 as MNHEY and CDR2 as SVGAGI. CDR3 length: 14 residues. V lost 9 bases, J lost 3 bases, and 7 bases stayed unmatched. The CDR3, as DNA: TGTGCCAGTAGAGGACAGGCCTACACCGGGGAGCTGTTTTTT. Amino acids: CASRGQAYTGELFF.

This clone was detected once. One junction end does not reproduce the germline sequence, and a read error may be involved. The rearrangement links TRBV5-1 to TRBJ1-4, with a possible D match to TRBD1 (6 bases). The germline V gene encodes CDR1 SGHRS and CDR2 YFSETQ. The CDR3 spans 14 residues. This chain's CDR3 is CATSPGGRGEKLFF. CDR3 coding DNA: TGCGCCACCAGCCCGGGGGGGCGAGGGGAAAAACTGTTTTTT.

This chain links TRBV27 with TRBJ2-5; 12 nucleotides line up with TRBD2. This CDR3 contains 15 residues. Germline V lookup: CDR1 MNHEY, CDR2 SMNVEV (reference sequence). Trimming removed 6 bases from V and 4 bases from J; junction bases left unmatched: 6. CDR3 sequence: CASRPPGLAGETQYF. CDR3 DNA: TGTGCCAGCAGACCTCCGGGACTAGCGGGAGAGACCCAGTACTTC.

CDR3 region: CASSLYRADTQYF. The CDR3 nucleotides read TGTGCCAGCAGCTTATATCGGGCAGATACGCAGTATTTT. The chain has TRBV7-8 and TRBJ2-3; D unresolved. Looked up from germline, CDR1 is SGHVS and CDR2 is FQNEAQ. V was clipped by 2 bases and J by 4 bases, with 7 bases between them. CDR3 length: 13 residues.

This clone was found a few times. The J gene is TRBJ1-2, the V gene TRBV11-2; the D is unclear. CDR3 length: 14 amino acids. CDR1 is SGHAT, CDR2 FQNNGV, per germline. The V and J ends lost 2 bases and 0 bases respectively, with 7 bases between them. In nucleotides, the CDR3 is TGTGCCAGCAGCTTAAGGCAGTCTAACTATGGCTACACCTTC. It encodes CASSLRQSNYGYTF.

The chain is built from TRBV7-9 and TRBJ1-1; 7 positions agree with TRBD1. The CDR3 is 16 amino acids. Germline assignment: CDR1 SEHNR and CDR2 FQNEAQ (reference sequence). V was pared by 5 bases and J by 4 bases, with 13 bases of the junction left unmatched. Here the CDR3 reads CASSLRDSLWATEAFF. CDR3 nucleotides: TGTGCCAGCAGCCTCAGGGACAGCCTATGGGCCACTGAAGCTTTCTTT. Filled out from reference TRBV7-9 and TRBJ1-1, the complete variable domain reads DTGVSQNPRHKITKRGQNVTFRCDPISEHNRLYWYRQTLGQGPEFLTYFQNEAQLEKSRLLSDRFSAERPKGSFSTLEIQRTEQGDSAMYLCASSLRDSLWATEAFFGQGTRLTVV.

V usage is TRBV12-3 or TRBV12-4 and J usage is TRBJ2-7; D call uncertain. Deletions cut 2 bases from V and 9 bases from J, with 11 bases between. The CDR3 covers 12 residues. This CDR3 is CASSLSTGPQYF. Here the CDR3 DNA reads TGTGCCAGCAGTTTAAGTACGGGCCCGCAGTACTTC.

This clone showed up just once. The chain carries TRBV19 and TRBJ1-1; TRBD1 agrees at 10 bases. V lost 10 bases and J lost 4; bases outside the gene matches: 6. This CDR3 is 13 amino acids long. The germline V gene has CDR1 LNHDA and CDR2 SQIVND (reference sequence). This chain's CDR3 is CATLWTGGTEAFF. CDR3 DNA: TGTGCCACTCTATGGACAGGGGGCACTGAAGCTTTCTTT.

This clone has more than one count but fewer than ten. This CDR3 is CASSQRGTEATVGQYF. For the CDR3, the DNA is TGCGCCAGCAGCCAACGAGGGACAGAAGCCACCGTCGGGCAGTACTTC. J is TRBJ2-7 and V is TRBV4-1, with TRBD1 identical over 7 bases. The CDR3 runs to 16 residues. In germline, CDR1 is MGHRA, CDR2 YSYEKL. The trim removed 2 bases at V and 9 bases at J, leaving 16 bases unmatched.

V gene TRBV6-5 combines with J gene TRBJ2-1, with TRBD1 as a possible D gene (7 bases). The CDR3 consists of 14 residues. Trimming removed 8 bases at V and 6 bases at J, with 17 bases between. Germline values: CDR1 MNHEY, CDR2 SVGAGI. Written as DNA, the CDR3 is TGTGCCAGCCAGGGACCAGGGGGGATCAATGAGCAGTTCTTC. It specifies CASQGPGGINEQFF.

The rearrangement links TRBV30 to TRBJ1-3; 9 bases fit TRBD1. The trim removed 2 bases at V and 2 bases at J, leaving 4 bases unmatched. The CDR3 loop spans 15 amino acids. Germline V gene data show CDR1 as GTSNPN and CDR2 as SVGIG (reference sequence). CDR3: CAWSLQGAAGNTIYF. CDR3 DNA: TGTGCCTGGAGTCTACAGGGGGCGGCTGGAAACACCATATATTTT.

This chain joins TRBV30 and TRBJ1-1, with D tentatively TRBD1 (5 bases). Trimming took off 3 bases at V and 0 bases at J, with 14 bases between the two ends. Looked up from germline, CDR1 is GTSNPN and CDR2 is SVGIG (reference sequence). CDR3 size: 15 residues. CDR3 sequence (DNA): TGTGCCTGGAGGCGGGACTCACAGGTGAACACTGAAGCTTTCTTT. It is translated as CAWRRDSQVNTEAFF.

This chain joins TRBV18 and TRBJ2-1; TRBD2 matches at 8 bases. V was pared by 3 bases and J by 0 bases, with 4 bases of the junction left unmatched. The CDR3 is made up of 16 amino acids. Germline CDR1 KGHSH, CDR2 LQKENI. CDR3 in amino acids: CASSPQSGSSYNEQFF. In nucleotides, the CDR3 is TGTGCCAGCTCACCCCAGAGCGGGAGCTCCTACAATGAGCAGTTCTTC.

This clone was observed a few times. The chain has TRBV29-1 and TRBJ2-3; no firm D call. Trimming shortened V by 4 bases and J by 3 bases, and 8 bases separated the two germline ends. CDR1 and CDR2 from the germline V gene are SQVTM and ANQGSEA. This CDR3 contains 12 residues. In DNA, the CDR3 is TGCAGCGTTGTCCAGGAGACAGATACGCAGTATTTT. This sequence encodes CSVVQETDTQYF.

This clone was seen more than once but under ten times. The genes are TRBV2 and TRBJ2-7; 7 nucleotides align to TRBD2. Germline CDR1 reads SNHLY; CDR2 reads FYNNEI. The V gene end was trimmed by 6 bases and the J gene end by 3 bases; junction bases not matched to a gene: 14. This CDR3 is built from 16 residues. The CDR3 nucleotides are TGTGCCAGCAGGAGCACTAGCGCGTCTATCCTCTACGAGCAGTACTTC. Amino acid sequence: CASRSTSASILYEQYF.

The V and J genes are TRBV4-2 and TRBJ1-2; 8 bases are shared with TRBD1. V was clipped by 0 bases and J by 8 bases; unmatched bases: 11. The CDR3 spans 16 residues. In germline, CDR1 is LGHNA, CDR2 YNFKEQ. The CDR3 loop is CASSQDPTGGTGGYTF. The CDR3 region has the DNA TGTGCCAGCAGCCAAGACCCTACAGGGGGGACAGGAGGCTACACCTTC.

J is TRBJ1-6 and V is TRBV10-3, with 9 bases matching TRBD1. V lost 6 bases and J lost 6; bases outside the gene matches: 6. The germline V gene encodes CDR1 ENHRY and CDR2 SYGVKD. The length of the CDR3 is 15 residues. This chain's CDR3 is CAIRGGTGFNSPLHF. In DNA, the CDR3 is TGTGCCATCAGGGGGGGGACAGGGTTTAATTCACCCCTCCACTTT.

This rearrangement joins TRBV30 to TRBJ1-2; D is uncertain. V was clipped by 1 base and J by 4 bases, with 16 bases between them. The CDR3 sequence is 15 residues long. Germline V gives CDR1 GTSNPN, CDR2 SVGIG (reference sequence). CDR3 bases: TGTGCCTGGAGTGCGATTCAGGATAAGGGCTATGGCTACACCTTC. Translated, it gives CAWSAIQDKGYGYTF. Looking up the rest from reference TRBV30 and TRBJ1-2 gives the full variable domain: SQTIHQWPATLVQPVGSPLSLECTVEGTSNPNLYWYRQAAGRGLQLLFYSVGIGQISSEVPQNLSASRPQDRQFILSSKKLLLSDSGFYLCAWSAIQDKGYGYTFGSGTRLTVV.

This sequence joins TRBV28 and TRBJ2-7; the D gene could be TRBD1 or TRBD2 (5 bases each). The V end lost 6 bases, the J end lost 3 bases, and 12 bases lay between the germline ends. The CDR3 loop spans 13 amino acids. Looked up from germline, CDR1 is MDHEN and CDR2 is SYDVKM. The CDR3 spells CASRSGTNYEQYF. The CDR3 DNA follows: TGTGCCAGCAGATCCGGGACCAACTACGAGCAGTACTTC.

This chain joins TRBV13 and TRBJ2-2; 7 nucleotides line up with TRBD2. This CDR3 spans 15 amino acids. Per the germline V gene, CDR1 is PRHDT and CDR2 is FYEKMQ (reference sequence). V was clipped by 2 bases and J by 1 base; unmatched bases: 1. The CDR3 bases are TGTGCCAGCAGCTTACGCGGGGGGAACACCGGGGAGCTGTTTTTT. Translated: CASSLRGGNTGELFF.

The chain links TRBV5-8 to TRBJ2-1; D remains unclear. From germline, CDR1 is SGHTS and CDR2 YDEGEE. Trimming removed 2 bases from V and 6 bases from J, with 3 bases in between. This CDR3 is 11 amino acids long. The CDR3 DNA reads TGTGCCAGCAGCTTACTCAATGAGCAGTTCTTC. Translated, it gives CASSLLNEQFF.